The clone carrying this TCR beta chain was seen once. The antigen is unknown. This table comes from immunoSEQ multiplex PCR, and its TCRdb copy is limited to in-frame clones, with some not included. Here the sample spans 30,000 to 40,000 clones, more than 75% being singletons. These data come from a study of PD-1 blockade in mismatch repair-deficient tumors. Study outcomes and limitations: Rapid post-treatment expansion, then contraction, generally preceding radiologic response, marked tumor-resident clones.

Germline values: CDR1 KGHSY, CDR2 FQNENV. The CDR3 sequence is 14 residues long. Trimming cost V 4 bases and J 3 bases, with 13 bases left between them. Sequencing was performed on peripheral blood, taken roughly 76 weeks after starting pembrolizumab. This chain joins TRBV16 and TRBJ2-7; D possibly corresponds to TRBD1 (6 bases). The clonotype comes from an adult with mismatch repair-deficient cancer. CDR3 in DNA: TGTGCCAGCAGCCGCGGACAGTCAAGCTACGAGCAGTACTTC. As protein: CASSRGQSSYEQYF. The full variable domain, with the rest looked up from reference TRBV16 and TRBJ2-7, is GEEVAQTPKHLVRGEGQKAKLYCAPIKGHSYVFWYQQVLKNEFKFLISFQNENVFDETGMPKERFSAKCLPNSPCSLEIQATKLEDSAVYFCASSRGQSSYEQYFGPGTRLTVT.